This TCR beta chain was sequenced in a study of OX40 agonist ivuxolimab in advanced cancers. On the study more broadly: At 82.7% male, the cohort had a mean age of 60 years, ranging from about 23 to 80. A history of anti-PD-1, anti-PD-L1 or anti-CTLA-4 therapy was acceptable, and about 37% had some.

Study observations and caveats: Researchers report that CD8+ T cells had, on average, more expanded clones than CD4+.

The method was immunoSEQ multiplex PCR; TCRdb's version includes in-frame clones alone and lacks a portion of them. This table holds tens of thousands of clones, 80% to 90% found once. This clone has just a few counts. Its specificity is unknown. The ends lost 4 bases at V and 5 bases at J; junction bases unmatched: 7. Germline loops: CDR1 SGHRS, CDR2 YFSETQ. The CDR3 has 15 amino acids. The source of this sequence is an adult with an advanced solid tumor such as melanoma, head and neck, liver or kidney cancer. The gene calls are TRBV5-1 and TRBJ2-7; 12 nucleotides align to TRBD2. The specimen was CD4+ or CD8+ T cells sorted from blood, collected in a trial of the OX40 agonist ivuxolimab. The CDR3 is CASSMGGTSGHEQYF. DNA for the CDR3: TGCGCCAGCAGCATGGGGGGGACTAGCGGGCACGAGCAGTACTTC.